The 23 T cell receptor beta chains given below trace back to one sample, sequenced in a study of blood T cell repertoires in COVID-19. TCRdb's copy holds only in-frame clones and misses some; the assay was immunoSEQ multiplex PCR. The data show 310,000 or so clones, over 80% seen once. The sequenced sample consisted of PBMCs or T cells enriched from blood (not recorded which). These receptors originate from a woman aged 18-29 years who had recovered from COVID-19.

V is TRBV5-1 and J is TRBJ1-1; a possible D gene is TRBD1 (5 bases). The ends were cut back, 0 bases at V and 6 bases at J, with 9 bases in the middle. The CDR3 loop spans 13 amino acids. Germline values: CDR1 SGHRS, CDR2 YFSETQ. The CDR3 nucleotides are TGCGCCAGCAGCTTGGATGACAGTTCTGAAGCTTTCTTT. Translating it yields CASSLDDSSEAFF.

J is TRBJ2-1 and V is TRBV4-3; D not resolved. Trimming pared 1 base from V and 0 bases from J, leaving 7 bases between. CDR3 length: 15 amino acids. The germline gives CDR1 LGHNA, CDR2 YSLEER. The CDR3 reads CASSQGRVSYNEQFF. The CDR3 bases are TGCGCCAGCAGCCAAGGCCGGGTCTCCTACAATGAGCAGTTCTTC.

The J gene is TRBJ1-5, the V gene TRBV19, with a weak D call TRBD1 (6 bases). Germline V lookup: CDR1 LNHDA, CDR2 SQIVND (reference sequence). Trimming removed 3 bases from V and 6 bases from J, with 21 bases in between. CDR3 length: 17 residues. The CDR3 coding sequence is TGTGCCAGTAGTATGGGCCTCCTTAGGGACATGTTTCAGCCCCAGCATTTT. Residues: CASSMGLLRDMFQPQHF. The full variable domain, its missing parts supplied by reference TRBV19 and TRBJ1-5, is DGGITQSPKYLFRKEGQNVTLSCEQNLNHDAMYWYRQDPGQGLRLIYYSQIVNDFQKGDIAEGYSVSREKKESFPLTVTSAQKNPTAFYLCASSMGLLRDMFQPQHFGDGTRLSIL.

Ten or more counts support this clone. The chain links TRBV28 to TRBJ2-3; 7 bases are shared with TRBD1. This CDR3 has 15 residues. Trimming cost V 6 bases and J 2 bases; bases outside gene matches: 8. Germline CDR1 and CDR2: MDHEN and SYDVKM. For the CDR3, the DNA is TGTGCCAGCAGATATCAAACAGGGGTCACAGATACGCAGTATTTT. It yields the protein CASRYQTGVTDTQYF. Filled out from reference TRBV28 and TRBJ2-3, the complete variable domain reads DVKVTQSSRYLVKRTGEKVFLECVQDMDHENMFWYRQDPGLGLRLIYFSYDVKMKEKGDIPEGYSVSREKKERFSLILESASTNQTSMYLCASRYQTGVTDTQYFGPGTRLTVL.

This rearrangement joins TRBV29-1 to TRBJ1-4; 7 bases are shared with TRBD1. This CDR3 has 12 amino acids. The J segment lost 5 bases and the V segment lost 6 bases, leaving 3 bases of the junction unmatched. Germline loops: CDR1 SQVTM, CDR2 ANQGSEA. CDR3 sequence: CSVGQRNEKLFF. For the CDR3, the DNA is TGCAGCGTGGGACAGAGGAATGAAAAACTGTTTTTT.

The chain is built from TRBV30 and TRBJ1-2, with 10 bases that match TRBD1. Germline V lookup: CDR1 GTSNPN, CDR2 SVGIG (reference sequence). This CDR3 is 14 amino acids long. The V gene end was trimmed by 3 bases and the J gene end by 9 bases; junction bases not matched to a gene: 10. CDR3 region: CAWSHGDRGYRYTF. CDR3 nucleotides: TGTGCCTGGAGCCACGGGGACAGGGGATATCGCTACACCTTC.

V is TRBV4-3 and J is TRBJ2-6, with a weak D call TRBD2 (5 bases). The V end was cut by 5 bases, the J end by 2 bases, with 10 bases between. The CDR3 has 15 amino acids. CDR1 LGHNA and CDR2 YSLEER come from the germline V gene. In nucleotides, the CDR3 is TGCGCCAGCAGCGAGGGTTCAGCTGGGGCCAACGTCCTGACTTTC. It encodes CASSEGSAGANVLTF.

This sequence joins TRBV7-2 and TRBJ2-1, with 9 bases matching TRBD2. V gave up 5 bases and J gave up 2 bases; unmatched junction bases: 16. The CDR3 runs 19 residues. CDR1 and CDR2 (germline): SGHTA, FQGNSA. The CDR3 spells CASSLRSGRLIGPYNEQFF. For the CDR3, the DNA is TGTGCCAGCAGCCTCCGTAGCGGGAGATTAATTGGGCCCTACAATGAGCAGTTCTTC. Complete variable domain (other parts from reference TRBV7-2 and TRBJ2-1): GAGVSQSPSNKVTEKGKDVELRCDPISGHTALYWYRQSLGQGLEFLIYFQGNSAPDKSGLPSDRFSAERTGGSVSTLTIQRTQQEDSAVYLCASSLRSGRLIGPYNEQFFGPGTRLTVL.

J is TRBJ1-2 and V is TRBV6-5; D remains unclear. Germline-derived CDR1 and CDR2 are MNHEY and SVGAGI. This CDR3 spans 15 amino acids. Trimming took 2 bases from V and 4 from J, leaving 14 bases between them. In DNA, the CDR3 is TGTGCCAGCAGTTACCGGTCAGAGGGTTCCTATGGCTACACCTTC. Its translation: CASSYRSEGSYGYTF.

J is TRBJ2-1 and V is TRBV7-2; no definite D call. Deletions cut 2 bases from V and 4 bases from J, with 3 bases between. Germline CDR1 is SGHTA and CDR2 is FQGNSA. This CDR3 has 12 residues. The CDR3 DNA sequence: TGTGCCAGCAGCTTACAGTACAATGAGCAGTTCTTC. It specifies CASSLQYNEQFF.

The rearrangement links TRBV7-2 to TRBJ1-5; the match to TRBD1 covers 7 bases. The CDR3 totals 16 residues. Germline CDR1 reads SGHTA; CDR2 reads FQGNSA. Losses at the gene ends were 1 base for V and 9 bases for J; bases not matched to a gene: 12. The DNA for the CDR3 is TGTGCCAGCAGCTTAGAGGTGGCGCAGGGGGGATGGCCCCAGCATTTT. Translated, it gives CASSLEVAQGGWPQHF.

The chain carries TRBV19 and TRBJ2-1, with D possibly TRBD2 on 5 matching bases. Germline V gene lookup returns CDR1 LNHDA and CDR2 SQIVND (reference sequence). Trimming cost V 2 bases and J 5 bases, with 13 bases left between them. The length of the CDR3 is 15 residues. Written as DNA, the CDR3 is TGTGCCAGTAGTATATTAGCGATGGAGAACAATGAGCAGTTCTTC. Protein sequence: CASSILAMENNEQFF. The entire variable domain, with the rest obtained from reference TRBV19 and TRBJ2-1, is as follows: DGGITQSPKYLFRKEGQNVTLSCEQNLNHDAMYWYRQDPGQGLRLIYYSQIVNDFQKGDIAEGYSVSREKKESFPLTVTSAQKNPTAFYLCASSILAMENNEQFFGPGTRLTVL.

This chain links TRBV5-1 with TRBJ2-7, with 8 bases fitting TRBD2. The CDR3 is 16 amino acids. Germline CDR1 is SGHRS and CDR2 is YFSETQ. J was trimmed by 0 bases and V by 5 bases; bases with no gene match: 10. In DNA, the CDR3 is TGCGCCAGCAGTATCACGACTAGCGCTTACTCCTACGAGCAGTACTTC. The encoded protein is CASSITTSAYSYEQYF. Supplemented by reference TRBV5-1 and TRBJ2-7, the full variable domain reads KAGVTQTPRYLIKTRGQQVTLSCSPISGHRSVSWYQQTPGQGLQFLFEYFSETQRNKGNFPGRFSGRQFSNSRSEMNVSTLELGDSALYLCASSITTSAYSYEQYFGPGTRLTVT.

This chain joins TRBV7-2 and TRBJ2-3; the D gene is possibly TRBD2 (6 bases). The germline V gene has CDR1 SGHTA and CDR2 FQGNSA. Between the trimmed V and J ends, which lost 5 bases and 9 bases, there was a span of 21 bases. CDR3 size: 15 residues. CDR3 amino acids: CASSPSPGGIKTQYF. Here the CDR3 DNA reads TGTGCCAGCAGCCCCAGTCCGGGCGGGATCAAAACGCAGTATTTT. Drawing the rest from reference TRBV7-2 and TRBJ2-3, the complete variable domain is GAGVSQSPSNKVTEKGKDVELRCDPISGHTALYWYRQSLGQGLEFLIYFQGNSAPDKSGLPSDRFSAERTGGSVSTLTIQRTQQEDSAVYLCASSPSPGGIKTQYFGPGTRLTVL.

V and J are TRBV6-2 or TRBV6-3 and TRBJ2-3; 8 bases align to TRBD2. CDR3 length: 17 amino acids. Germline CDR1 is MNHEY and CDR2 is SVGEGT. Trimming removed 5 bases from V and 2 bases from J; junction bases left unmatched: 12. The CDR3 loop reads CASSPQPGLENTDTQYF. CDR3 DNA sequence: TGTGCCAGCAGTCCACAACCGGGACTAGAGAACACAGATACGCAGTATTTT.

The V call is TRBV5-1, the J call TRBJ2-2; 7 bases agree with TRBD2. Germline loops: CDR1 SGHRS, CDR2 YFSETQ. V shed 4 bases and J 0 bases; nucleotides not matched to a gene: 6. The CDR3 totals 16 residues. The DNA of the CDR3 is TGCGCCAGCAGCACCCTTGGGGGGGCGAACACCGGGGAGCTGTTTTTT. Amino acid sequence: CASSTLGGANTGELFF.

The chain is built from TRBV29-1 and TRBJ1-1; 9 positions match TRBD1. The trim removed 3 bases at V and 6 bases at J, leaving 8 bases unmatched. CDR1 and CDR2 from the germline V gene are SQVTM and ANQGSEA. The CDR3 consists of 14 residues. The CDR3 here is CSVEVDRGLAEAFF. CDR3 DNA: TGCAGCGTTGAGGTGGACAGGGGATTGGCTGAAGCTTTCTTT.

This chain's CDR3 is CATADRGLYNEQFF. For the CDR3, the DNA is TGTGCCACCGCGGACAGGGGGCTCTACAATGAGCAGTTCTTC. The chain joins TRBV24-1 to TRBJ2-1, with 11 bases identical to TRBD1. The J segment lost 3 bases and the V segment lost 9 bases, leaving 3 bases of the junction unmatched. Per germline, CDR1 KGHDR and CDR2 SFDVKD. There are 14 residues in the CDR3.

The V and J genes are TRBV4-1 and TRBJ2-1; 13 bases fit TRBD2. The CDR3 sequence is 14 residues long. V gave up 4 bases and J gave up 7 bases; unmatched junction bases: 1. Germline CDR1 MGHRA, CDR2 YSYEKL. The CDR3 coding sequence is TGCGCCAGCAGCCTGACTAGCGGGAGGAATGAGCAGTTCTTC. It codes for CASSLTSGRNEQFF.

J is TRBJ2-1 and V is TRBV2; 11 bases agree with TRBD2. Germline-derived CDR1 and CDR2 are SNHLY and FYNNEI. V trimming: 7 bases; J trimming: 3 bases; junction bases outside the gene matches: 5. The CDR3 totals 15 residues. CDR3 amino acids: CASTPGTSGYNEQFF. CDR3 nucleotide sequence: TGTGCCAGCACCCCCGGGACTAGCGGCTACAATGAGCAGTTCTTC.

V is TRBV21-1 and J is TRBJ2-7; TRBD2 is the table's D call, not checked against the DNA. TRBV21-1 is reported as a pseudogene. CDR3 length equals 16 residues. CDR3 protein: CASSNHRDSKRYEQYF. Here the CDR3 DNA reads TGTGCCAGCAGCAACCACCGGGACTCTAAACGGTACGAGCAGTACTTC.

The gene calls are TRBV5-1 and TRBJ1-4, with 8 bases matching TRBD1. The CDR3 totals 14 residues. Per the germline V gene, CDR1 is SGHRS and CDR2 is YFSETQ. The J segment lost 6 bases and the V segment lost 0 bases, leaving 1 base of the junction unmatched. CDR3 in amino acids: CASSLAGGDEKLFF. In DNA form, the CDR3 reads TGCGCCAGCAGCTTGGCAGGGGGCGATGAAAAACTGTTTTTT.

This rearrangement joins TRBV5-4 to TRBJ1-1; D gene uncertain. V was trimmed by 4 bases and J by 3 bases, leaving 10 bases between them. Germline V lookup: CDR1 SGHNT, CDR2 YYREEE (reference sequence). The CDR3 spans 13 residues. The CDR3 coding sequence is TGTGCCAGCAGCGGTGTCGGTGACACTGAAGCTTTCTTT. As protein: CASSGVGDTEAFF.